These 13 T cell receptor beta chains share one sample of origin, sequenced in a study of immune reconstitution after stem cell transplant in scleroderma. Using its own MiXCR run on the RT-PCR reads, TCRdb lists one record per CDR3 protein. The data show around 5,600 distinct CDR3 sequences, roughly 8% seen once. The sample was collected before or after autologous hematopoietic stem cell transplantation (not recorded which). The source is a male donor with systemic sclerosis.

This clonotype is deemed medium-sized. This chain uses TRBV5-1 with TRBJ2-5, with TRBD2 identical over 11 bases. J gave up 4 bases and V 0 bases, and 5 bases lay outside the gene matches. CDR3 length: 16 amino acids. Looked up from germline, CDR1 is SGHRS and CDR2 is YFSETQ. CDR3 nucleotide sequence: TGCGCCAGCAGCTTGGCTACTAGCGGGAGAGGAGAGACCCAGTACTTC. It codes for CASSLATSGRGETQYF.

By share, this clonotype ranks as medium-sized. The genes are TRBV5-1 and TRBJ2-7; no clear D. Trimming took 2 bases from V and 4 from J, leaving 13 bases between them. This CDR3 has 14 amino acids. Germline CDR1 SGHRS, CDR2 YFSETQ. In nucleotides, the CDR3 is TGCGCCAGCAGCTTAGGATACGGAAGGTACGAGCAGTACTTC. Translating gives CASSLGYGRYEQYF. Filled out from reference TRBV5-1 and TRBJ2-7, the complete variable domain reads KAGVTQTPRYLIKTRGQQVTLSCSPISGHRSVSWYQQTPGQGLQFLFEYFSETQRNKGNFPGRFSGRQFSNSRSEMNVSTLELGDSALYLCASSLGYGRYEQYFGPGTRLTVT.

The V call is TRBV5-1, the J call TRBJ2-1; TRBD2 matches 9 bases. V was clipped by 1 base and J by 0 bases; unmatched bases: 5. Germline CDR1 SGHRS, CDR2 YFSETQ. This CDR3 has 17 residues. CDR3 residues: CASSLSGSGGSYNEQFF. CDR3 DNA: TGCGCCAGCAGCTTGTCGGGTAGCGGGGGCTCCTACAATGAGCAGTTCTTC.

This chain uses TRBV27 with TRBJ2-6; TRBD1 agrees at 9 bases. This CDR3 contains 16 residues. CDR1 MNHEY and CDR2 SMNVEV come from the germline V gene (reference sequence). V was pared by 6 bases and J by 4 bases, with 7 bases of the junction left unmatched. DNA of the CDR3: TGTGCCAGCAGGAGGACAGGGGTGTCCGGGGCCAACGTCCTGACTTTC. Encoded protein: CASRRTGVSGANVLTF.

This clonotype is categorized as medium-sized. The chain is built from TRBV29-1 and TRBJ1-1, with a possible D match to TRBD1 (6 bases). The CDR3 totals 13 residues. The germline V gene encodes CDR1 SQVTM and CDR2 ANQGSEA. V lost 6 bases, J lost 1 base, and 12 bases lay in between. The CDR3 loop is CSVGPRGNTEAFF. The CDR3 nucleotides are TGCAGCGTGGGACCCAGGGGGAACACTGAAGCTTTCTTT.

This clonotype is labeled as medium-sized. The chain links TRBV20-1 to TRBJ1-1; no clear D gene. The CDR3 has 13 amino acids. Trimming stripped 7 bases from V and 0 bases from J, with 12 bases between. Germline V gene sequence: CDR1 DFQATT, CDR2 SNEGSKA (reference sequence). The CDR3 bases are TGCAGTGAATTATCTCGAGTGAACACTGAAGCTTTCTTT. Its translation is CSELSRVNTEAFF.

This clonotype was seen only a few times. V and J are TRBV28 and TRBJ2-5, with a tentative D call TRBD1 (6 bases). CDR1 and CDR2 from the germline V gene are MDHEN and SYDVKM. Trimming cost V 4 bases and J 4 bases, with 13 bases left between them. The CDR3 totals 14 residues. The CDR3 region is CASSSPGVGETQYF. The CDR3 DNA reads TGTGCCAGCAGTTCTCCAGGGGTCGGAGAGACCCAGTACTTC.

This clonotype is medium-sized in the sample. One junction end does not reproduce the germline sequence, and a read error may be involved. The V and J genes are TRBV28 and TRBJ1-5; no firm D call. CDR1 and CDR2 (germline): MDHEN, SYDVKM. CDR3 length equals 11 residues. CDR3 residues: CASSLGSGIVF. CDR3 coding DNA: TGTGCCAGCAGTTTAGGGTCAGGCATTGTTTTC.

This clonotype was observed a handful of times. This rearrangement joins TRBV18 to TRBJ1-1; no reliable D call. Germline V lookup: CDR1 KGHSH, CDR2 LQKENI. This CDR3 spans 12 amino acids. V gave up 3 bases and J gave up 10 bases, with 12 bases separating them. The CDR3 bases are TGTGCCAGCTCACCGGGCCAAGGCGGAGCTTTCTTT. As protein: CASSPGQGGAFF.

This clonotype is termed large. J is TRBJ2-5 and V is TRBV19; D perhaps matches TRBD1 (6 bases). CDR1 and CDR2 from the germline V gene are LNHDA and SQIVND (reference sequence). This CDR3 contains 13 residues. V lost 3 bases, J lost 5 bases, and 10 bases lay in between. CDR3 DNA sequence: TGTGCCAGTAGTATTGGGGGCGAGGAGACCCAGTACTTC. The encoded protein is CASSIGGEETQYF.

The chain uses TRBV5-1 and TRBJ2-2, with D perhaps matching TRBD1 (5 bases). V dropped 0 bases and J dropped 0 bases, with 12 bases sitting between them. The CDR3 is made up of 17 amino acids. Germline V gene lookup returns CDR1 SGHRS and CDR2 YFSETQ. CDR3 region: CASSLAKGSSNTGELFF. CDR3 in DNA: TGCGCCAGCAGCTTGGCCAAGGGGTCCTCGAACACCGGGGAGCTGTTTTTT.

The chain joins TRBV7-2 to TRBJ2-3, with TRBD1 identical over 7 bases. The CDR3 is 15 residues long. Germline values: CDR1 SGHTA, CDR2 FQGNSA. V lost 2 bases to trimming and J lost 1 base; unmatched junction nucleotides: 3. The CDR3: CASSLNQGGTDTQYF. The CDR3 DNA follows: TGTGCCAGCAGCTTAAATCAGGGGGGCACAGATACGCAGTATTTT.

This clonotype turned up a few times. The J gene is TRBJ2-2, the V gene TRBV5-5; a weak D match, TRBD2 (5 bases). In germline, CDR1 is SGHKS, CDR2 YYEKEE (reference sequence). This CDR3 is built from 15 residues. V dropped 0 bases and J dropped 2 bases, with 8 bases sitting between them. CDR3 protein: CASSLERANTGELFF. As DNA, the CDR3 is TGTGCCAGCAGCTTGGAGAGGGCTAACACCGGGGAGCTGTTTTTT.